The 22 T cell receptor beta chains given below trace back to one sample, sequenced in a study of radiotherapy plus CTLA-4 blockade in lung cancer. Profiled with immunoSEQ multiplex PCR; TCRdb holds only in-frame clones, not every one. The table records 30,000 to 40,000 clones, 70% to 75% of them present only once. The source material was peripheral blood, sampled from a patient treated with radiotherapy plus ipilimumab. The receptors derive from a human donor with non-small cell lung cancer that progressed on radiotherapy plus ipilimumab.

CDR3 sequence: CASSAGRGGYNEQFF. The CDR3 DNA reads TGTGCCAGCAGCGCCGGGCGGGGGGGCTACAATGAGCAGTTCTTC. The chain is built from TRBV9 and TRBJ2-1, with 9 bases that match TRBD2. The CDR3 is 15 amino acids. Losses at the gene ends were 3 bases for V and 3 bases for J; bases not matched to a gene: 4. Germline V gene data show CDR1 as SGDLS and CDR2 as YYNGEE.

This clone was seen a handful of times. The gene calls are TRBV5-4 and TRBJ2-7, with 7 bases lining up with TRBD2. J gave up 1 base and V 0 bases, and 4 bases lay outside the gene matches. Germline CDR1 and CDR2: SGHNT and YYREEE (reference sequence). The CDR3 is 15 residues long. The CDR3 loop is CASSLGSGASYEQYF. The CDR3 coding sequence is TGTGCCAGCAGCTTGGGAAGCGGGGCTTCCTACGAGCAGTACTTC.

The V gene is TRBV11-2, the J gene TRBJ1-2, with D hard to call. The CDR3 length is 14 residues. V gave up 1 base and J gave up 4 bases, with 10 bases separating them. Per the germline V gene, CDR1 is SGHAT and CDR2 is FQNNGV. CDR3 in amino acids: CASSLGERSYGYTF. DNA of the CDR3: TGTGCCAGCAGCTTAGGGGAGCGGAGCTATGGCTACACCTTC.

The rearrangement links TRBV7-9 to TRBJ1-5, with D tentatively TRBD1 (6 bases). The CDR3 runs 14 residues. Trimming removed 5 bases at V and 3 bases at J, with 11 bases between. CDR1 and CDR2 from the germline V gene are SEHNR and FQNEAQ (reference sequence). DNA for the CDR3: TGTGCCAGCAGCCCTGACAGGAACAATCAGCCCCAGCATTTT. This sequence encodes CASSPDRNNQPQHF.

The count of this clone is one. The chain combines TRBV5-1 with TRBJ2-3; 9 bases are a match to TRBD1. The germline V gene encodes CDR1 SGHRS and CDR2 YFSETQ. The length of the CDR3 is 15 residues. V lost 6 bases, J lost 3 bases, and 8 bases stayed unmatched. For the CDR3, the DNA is TGCGCCAGCAACACAGGGGGCCGGGGTACAGATACGCAGTATTTT. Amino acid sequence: CASNTGGRGTDTQYF. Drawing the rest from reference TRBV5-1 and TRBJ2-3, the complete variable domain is KAGVTQTPRYLIKTRGQQVTLSCSPISGHRSVSWYQQTPGQGLQFLFEYFSETQRNKGNFPGRFSGRQFSNSRSEMNVSTLELGDSALYLCASNTGGRGTDTQYFGPGTRLTVL.

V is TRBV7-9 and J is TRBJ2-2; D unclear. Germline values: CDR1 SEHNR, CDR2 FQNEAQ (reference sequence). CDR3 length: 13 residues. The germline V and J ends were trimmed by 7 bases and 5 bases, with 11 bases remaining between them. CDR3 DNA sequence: TGTGCCAGCACTCTGATGGGGACCGGGGAGCTGTTTTTT. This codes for CASTLMGTGELFF.

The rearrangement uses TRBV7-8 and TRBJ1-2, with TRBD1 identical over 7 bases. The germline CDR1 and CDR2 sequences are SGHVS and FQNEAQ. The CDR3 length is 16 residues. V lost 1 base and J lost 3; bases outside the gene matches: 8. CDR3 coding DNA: TGTGCCAGCAGCTTAGGGCGGGCCAGGGGGGACTATGGCTACACCTTC. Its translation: CASSLGRARGDYGYTF.

DNA for the CDR3: TGTGCCAGCAGCGGCCGAGGACGCCGGAATCAGCCCCAGCATTTT. Translating gives CASSGRGRRNQPQHF. The chain combines TRBV21-1 with TRBJ1-5. TRBV21-1 constitutes a pseudogene. This CDR3 is built from 15 residues.

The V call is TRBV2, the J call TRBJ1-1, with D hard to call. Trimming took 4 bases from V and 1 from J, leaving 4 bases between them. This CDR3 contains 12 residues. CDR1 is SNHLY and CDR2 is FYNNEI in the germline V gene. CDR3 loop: CASSAGNTEAFF. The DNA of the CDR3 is TGTGCCAGCAGTGCGGGGAACACTGAAGCTTTCTTT.

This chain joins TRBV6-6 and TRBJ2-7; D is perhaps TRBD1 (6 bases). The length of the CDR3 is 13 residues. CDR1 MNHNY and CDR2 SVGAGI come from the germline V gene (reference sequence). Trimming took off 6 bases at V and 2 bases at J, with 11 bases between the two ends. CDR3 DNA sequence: TGTGCCAGCAGGGACAGCCCCACCTACGAGCAGTACTTC. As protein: CASRDSPTYEQYF.

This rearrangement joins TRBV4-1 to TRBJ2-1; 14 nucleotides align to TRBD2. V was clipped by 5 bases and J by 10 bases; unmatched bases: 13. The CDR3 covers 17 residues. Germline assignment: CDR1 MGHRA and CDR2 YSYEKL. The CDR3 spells CASSYGLAGGRSMEQFF. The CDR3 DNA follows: TGCGCCAGCAGCTACGGACTAGCGGGAGGCCGTTCAATGGAGCAGTTCTTC.

DNA for the CDR3: TGTGCCAGCTCACCTCGACAGGGGGAAGGCTATGAGCAGTTCTTC. It specifies CASSPRQGEGYEQFF. This rearrangement joins TRBV18 to TRBJ2-1; 9 positions match TRBD1. The trim removed 3 bases at V and 8 bases at J, leaving 8 bases unmatched. The CDR3 runs 15 residues. In germline, CDR1 is KGHSH, CDR2 LQKENI.

Here the CDR3 reads CASSVAWGDGKDTQYF. CDR3 bases: TGTGCCAGCAGCGTAGCTTGGGGGGACGGTAAGGATACGCAGTATTTT. The chain has TRBV9 and TRBJ2-3; D may be TRBD2 (6 bases). The CDR3 covers 16 residues. V was cut by 0 bases and J by 6 bases, with 17 bases left in between. CDR1 is SGDLS, CDR2 YYNGEE, per germline.

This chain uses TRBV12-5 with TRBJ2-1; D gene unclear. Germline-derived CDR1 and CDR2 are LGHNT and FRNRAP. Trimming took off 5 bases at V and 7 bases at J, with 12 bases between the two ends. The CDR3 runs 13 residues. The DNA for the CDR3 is TGTGCTAGTGGTGCCTATTGGCAGAATGAGCAGTTCTTC. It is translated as CASGAYWQNEQFF.

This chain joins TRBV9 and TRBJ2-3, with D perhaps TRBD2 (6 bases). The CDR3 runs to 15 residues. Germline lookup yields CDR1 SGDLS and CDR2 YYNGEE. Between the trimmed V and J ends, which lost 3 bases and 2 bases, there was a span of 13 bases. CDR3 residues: CASSGEGGNTDTQYF. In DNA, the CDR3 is TGTGCCAGCAGCGGCGAAGGAGGGAACACAGATACGCAGTATTTT.

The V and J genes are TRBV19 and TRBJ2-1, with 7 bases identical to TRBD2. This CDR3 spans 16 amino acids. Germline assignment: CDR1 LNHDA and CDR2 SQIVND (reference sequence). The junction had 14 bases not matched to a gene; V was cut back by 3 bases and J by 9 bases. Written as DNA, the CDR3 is TGTGCCAGTAGTATCCCCTTGGGCGGGGGTCCGGGTGAGCAGTTCTTC. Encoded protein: CASSIPLGGGPGEQFF.

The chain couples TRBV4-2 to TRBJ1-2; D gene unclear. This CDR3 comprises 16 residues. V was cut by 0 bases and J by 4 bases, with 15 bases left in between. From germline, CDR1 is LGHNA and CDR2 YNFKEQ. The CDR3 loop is CASSQDRNSAGYGYTF. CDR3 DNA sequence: TGTGCCAGCAGCCAAGATCGGAACAGCGCTGGCTATGGCTACACCTTC.

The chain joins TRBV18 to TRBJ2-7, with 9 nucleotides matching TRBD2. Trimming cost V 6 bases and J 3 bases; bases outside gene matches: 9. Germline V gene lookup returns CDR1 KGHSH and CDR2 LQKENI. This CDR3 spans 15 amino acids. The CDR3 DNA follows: TGTGCCAGCTCGTACGCCGGGACTAGCAACTACGAGCAGTACTTC. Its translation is CASSYAGTSNYEQYF. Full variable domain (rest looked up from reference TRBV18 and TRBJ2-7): NAGVMQNPRHLVRRRGQEARLRCSPMKGHSHVYWYRQLPEEGLKFMVYLQKENIIDESGMPKERFSAEFPKEGPSILRIQQVVRGDSAAYFCASSYAGTSNYEQYFGPGTRLTVT.

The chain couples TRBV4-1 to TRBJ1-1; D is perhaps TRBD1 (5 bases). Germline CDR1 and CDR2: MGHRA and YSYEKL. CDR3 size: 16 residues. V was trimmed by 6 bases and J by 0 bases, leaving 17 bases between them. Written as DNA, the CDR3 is TGCGCCAGCAGAGACGAAGGAGGGGCACTGAACACTGAAGCTTTCTTT. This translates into CASRDEGGALNTEAFF.

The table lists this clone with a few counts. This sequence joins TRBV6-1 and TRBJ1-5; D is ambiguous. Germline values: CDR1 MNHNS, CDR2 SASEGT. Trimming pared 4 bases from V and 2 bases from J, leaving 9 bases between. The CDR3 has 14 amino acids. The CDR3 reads CASSAVSGNQPQHF. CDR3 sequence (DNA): TGTGCCAGCAGTGCGGTATCGGGCAATCAGCCCCAGCATTTT.

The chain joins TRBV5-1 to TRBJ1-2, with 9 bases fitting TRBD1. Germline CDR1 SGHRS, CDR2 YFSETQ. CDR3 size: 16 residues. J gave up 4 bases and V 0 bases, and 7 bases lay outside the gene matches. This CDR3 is CASSLGDRASFYGYTF. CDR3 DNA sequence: TGCGCCAGCAGCTTGGGGGACAGGGCTAGTTTCTATGGCTACACCTTC.

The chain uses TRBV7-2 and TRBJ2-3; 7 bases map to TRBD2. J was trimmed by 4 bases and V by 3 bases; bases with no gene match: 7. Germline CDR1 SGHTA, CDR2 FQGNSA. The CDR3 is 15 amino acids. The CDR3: CASSLRSGDADTQYF. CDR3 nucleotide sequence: TGTGCCAGCAGCTTGAGGAGCGGGGATGCAGATACGCAGTATTTT.